This T cell receptor beta chain is drawn from a study of T cell repertoires and leukemia-associated antigens. The CDR3 length is 14 residues. V was shortened by 4 bases and J by 1 base, with 10 bases between the two germline ends. Germline CDR1 is KGHSH and CDR2 is LQKENI. Broader study findings: Specificity and function of the expanded clones need further investigation. Vbeta, Jbeta, VDJ rearrangement and unique CDR3 counts did not differ significantly across four groups.

Sample share makes this clonotype medium-sized. The antigen remains unidentified. TCRdb itself ran the 5' RACE reads through MiXCR, one entry per CDR3 protein. The data contain some 12,000 distinct CDR3 sequences, roughly two fifths of them seen just once; the ten biggest clones take up 27%. The chain has TRBV18 and TRBJ1-1; possible D gene TRBD1, 5 bases. Input material: CD3+ T cells sorted from blood and cultured. The origin of this receptor is a female donor in good health. CDR3 in DNA: TGTGCCAGCTCACGCGGGGGGACGAACACTGAAGCTTTCTTT. It translates to CASSRGGTNTEAFF.